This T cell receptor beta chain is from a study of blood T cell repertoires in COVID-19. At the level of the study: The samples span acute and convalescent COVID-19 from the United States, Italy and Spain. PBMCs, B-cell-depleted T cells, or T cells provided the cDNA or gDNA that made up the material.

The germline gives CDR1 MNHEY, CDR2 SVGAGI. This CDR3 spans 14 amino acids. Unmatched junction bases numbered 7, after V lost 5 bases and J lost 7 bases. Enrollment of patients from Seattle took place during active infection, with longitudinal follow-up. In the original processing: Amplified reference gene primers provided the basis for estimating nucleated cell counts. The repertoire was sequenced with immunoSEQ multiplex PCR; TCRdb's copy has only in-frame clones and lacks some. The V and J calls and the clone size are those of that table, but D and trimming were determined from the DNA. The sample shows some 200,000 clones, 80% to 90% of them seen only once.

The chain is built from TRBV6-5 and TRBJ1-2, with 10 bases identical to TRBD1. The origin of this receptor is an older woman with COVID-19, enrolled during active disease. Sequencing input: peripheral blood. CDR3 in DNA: TGTGCCAGCAGTCTCCGGGACAGGGGTTTTGGCTACACCTTC. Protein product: CASSLRDRGFGYTF.